This T cell receptor (beta chain) was sequenced for a study of neoadjuvant anti-PD-1 for oral cavity cancer (dated by TCRdb to about 2021). Regarding the study in general: Before curative-intent surgical resection, most patients were given three to four biweekly doses of nivolumab at 3 mg/kg. For patients who did not progress, a fourth nivolumab dose was given around day 43, followed by definitive surgical resection on days 50-56. Under RECIST 1.1, patients with complete response, partial response or stable disease were classed as responders, and patients with progression were classed as non-responders. The parent correlative cohort had roughly 12 patients and a response rate of over 25%.

Points the paper makes about the study in general: Higher pretreatment blood Treg/Th17 ratios correlated with both higher pretreatment blood TCRbeta clonality and lower post-treatment tumor TCRbeta clonality. Only three patients per response group were included in the TCR analyses, and the authors called for validation in larger cohorts. After neoadjuvant nivolumab, T cell clonality (Gini index) in PBMCs was significantly higher in non-responders than in responders.

According to the study, the label for this sample's time point signals: before neoadjuvant nivolumab. The patients had newly diagnosed stage II-IVA oral cavity squamous cell carcinoma and had not received any prior systemic or radiation treatment. The cohort was composed of patients with HPV-negative, locally advanced oral cavity squamous cell carcinoma. Peripheral blood mononuclear cells were analyzed directly and were not maintained or expanded in culture. The samples were drawn from a longitudinal correlative study tied to a single-arm phase II trial testing neoadjuvant nivolumab in oral cavity squamous cell carcinoma. Subject-matched pre- and post-treatment PBMCs and tumors from three responders and three non-responders underwent genomic DNA-based TCRbeta sequencing. Peripheral blood mononuclear cells were collected before nivolumab treatment and were collected again after treatment, at the time of surgery. Genomic DNA was isolated from PBMCs using the Maxwell RSC DNA from Cells kit.

CDR3 length: 15 amino acids, cysteine to phenylalanine. Only the CDR3 DNA stays, 45 bases, in frame from base 1. V is pared back by 0 bases and J by 0 bases, with 6 bases lying between the germline termini. CDR1 and CDR2 were assigned from the germline V gene (reference sequence) as LNHNV and YYDKDF. A remark on this clone: Its antigen is not yet known. No qualities accompany the bases; no much larger clone lies one base away.

For deep sequencing, each PBMC sample was run in six replicates, with libraries mostly built from about 0.45 ug of input genomic DNA. The immunoSEQ hsTCRbeta kit was used to prepare TCRbeta libraries, following the manufacturer's instructions. The completed libraries were mixed into a single pool at 3 nM, then sequenced with an Illumina NovaSeq 6000 S4 flow cell. The published analysis was carried out like this. Raw data preprocessing and quality control were performed with the immunoSEQ Analyzer. The analysis was limited to productive rearrangements, and each clonotype was defined by a unique CDR3 amino acid sequence. Repertoire clonality was estimated as the Gini-Simpson index, which was calculated using the R package tcR. Student's t test was used to compare Gini indices, while Pearson correlation assessed associations with tumor size change. TCRdb holds this immuneACCESS table with in-frame rearrangements only. Some clones are missing; in checked studies, unresolved V genes explain under half, and the rest has no known cause. D and trimming were read from the DNA, whereas the V and J calls and clone size are those reported in that table. Present in this sample are approximately 15,000 clones, more than 70% of which were seen just once. The top ten clones comprise around 2.7% of the sample.

In this chain, TRBV15 is recombined with TRBJ1-5; no confident D gene assignment can be made. This TCR derives from a person aged 35 to 85 with oral cavity squamous cell carcinoma. Specimen: PBMCs, collected before nivolumab (anti-PD-1) treatment. The encoded CDR3 is CATSRDRGSNQPQHF. The DNA is TGTGCCACCAGCAGAGACCGGGGTAGCAATCAGCCCCAGCATTTT.